These 6 T cell receptor beta chains were sequenced from one sample in a study of blood T cells in healthy people across ages. Together with a sample-barcoded 5' primer, a J-beta primer mix was included in a second PCR lasting roughly 6 to 12 cycles. TCRdb independently ran MiXCR on the 5' RACE reads; one entry per CDR3 protein. Among 630,000 or so distinct CDR3 sequences listed, approximately 30% were seen once. Sequencing was done on a sample of blood. The receptors here all came from a woman aged 80 or over in good health.

On this clonotype itself: With a much larger clone just one base away, this may be a read error. The V and J genes are TRBV28 and TRBJ2-7, with 9 bases lining up with TRBD1. The closer fit of TRBJ2-5 to the DNA end suggests the J call may be wrong. The CDR3 runs to 15 residues. CDR1 is MDHEN and CDR2 is SYDVKM in the germline V gene. CDR3 loop: CASSSRDRVQGTQYF. The DNA for the CDR3 is TGTGCCAGCAGTTCCCGGGACAGGGTCCAAGGGACCCAGTACTTC.

This clonotype was counted once. This chain uses TRBV25-1 with TRBJ1-2; D is ambiguous. The V gene lost 1 base and the J gene lost 0 bases, with 12 bases spanning the gap. This CDR3 has 16 amino acids. Germline assignment: CDR1 MGHDK and CDR2 SYGVNS. The CDR3 DNA reads as TGTGCCAGCAGTGAATGGCTGGATCTAACTAACTATGGCTACACCTTC. Its translation is CASSEWLDLTNYGYTF.

The chain couples TRBV20-1 to TRBJ1-4; 7 bases line up with TRBD1. The CDR3 is 13 residues long. The V gene end was trimmed by 5 bases and the J gene end by 8 bases; junction bases not matched to a gene: 8. CDR1 and CDR2 (germline): DFQATT, SNEGSKA (reference sequence). The CDR3 spells CSADRVVREKLFF. In DNA form, the CDR3 reads TGCAGTGCTGACAGGGTGGTTCGGGAAAAACTGTTTTTT.

At least ten counts were recorded for this clonotype. The gene calls are TRBV7-2 and TRBJ2-5, with TRBD2 matching over 8 bases. The CDR3 is 16 residues long. The germline V gene encodes CDR1 SGHTA and CDR2 FQGNSA. Losses at the gene ends were 5 bases for V and 4 bases for J; bases not matched to a gene: 12. The CDR3 nucleotides are TGTGCCAGCAGCCCTCAGTGGCGGGGGGTGGGAGAGACCCAGTACTTC. Protein product: CASSPQWRGVGETQYF.

This chain uses TRBV15 with TRBJ2-7; D remains ambiguous. Germline V gene lookup returns CDR1 LNHNV and CDR2 YYDKDF (reference sequence). Trimming took off 8 bases at V and 4 bases at J, with 9 bases between the two ends. This CDR3 region has 11 residues. The CDR3 DNA sequence: TGTGCCACCGGCTCCGTTTACGAGCAGTACTTC. It yields the protein CATGSVYEQYF.

Worth noting for this clonotype: Since a much larger clone is just one base distant, this may be a read error. The V and J genes are TRBV10-3 and TRBJ2-6, with 11 bases lining up with TRBD1. The CDR3 runs to 18 residues. CDR1 and CDR2 (germline): ENHRY, SYGVKD. The CDR3 DNA is TGTGCCATCAGTGAGCCCCCCGGACAGGGGGCTGGGGCCAGCGTCCTGACTTTC. This gives the protein CAISEPPGQGAGASVLTF.